The entry below gives a single T cell receptor beta chain sequence along with its context. What it binds is not known. These data are taken from a study of T cell clones after liver transplantation. Study-level information: Post-transplant blood was tracked for graft-donor-reactive T cell clones identified in a pre-transplant mixed lymphocyte reaction. Three of the eight recipients were HCV-positive; the rest had non-autoimmune, non-viral transplant indications. Blood was drawn pre-transplant, before withdrawal, and after full or failed withdrawal. Overall study results and limits: Donor-reactive sequences fell more than third party-reactive ones, suggesting partial deletion.

TCRdb's table, derived via immunoSEQ multiplex PCR, lists solely in-frame clones and lacks some. The data show 70,000 or so clones, over 85% seen once. Source: CD4+ T cells from blood, taken before liver transplant. This sequence was found in a human donor who received a liver transplant.

CDR3 nucleotides: TGTGCCAGCAGGGGGGGGGACAGGGGCAATCAGCCCCAGCATTTT. This sequence encodes CASRGGDRGNQPQHF. The V call is TRBV2, the J call TRBJ1-5; 9 bases agree with TRBD1. CDR1 and CDR2 from the germline V gene are SNHLY and FYNNEI. V lost 6 bases, J lost 2 bases, and 5 bases stayed unmatched. This CDR3 is 15 amino acids long.